The entry below describes one T cell receptor beta chain. Its antigen is not identified. The germline V gene encodes CDR1 SGHRS and CDR2 YFSETQ. The CDR3 extends over 13 amino acids. V shed 4 bases and J shed 1 base, with 8 bases lying between them. This sample is drawn from a study of T cell responses to AZD1222 COVID-19 vaccine. Findings and limits, study-wide: Dominant CD4 TCR responses targeted spike regions 160-218 and 743-854. Just a handful of AZD1222 recipients were seropositive at baseline.

Recipients boosted at about 4 weeks or about 12 weeks are pooled. Libraries were prepared by immunoSEQ multiplex PCR; TCRdb keeps only in-frame clonotypes and omits some of them. This table has some 100,000 clones, 85% to 90% appearing once. The sequence derives from an adult who received the AZD1222 COVID-19 vaccine. The input for sequencing was peripheral blood, taken 28 days after the second AZD1222 dose. This chain joins TRBV5-1 and TRBJ1-2; D remains unclear. CDR3 sequence: CASSQGFNYGYTF. The CDR3 nucleotides are TGCGCCAGCAGCCAAGGGTTTAACTATGGCTACACCTTC.